This T cell receptor (beta chain) was sequenced in a study of shared clonotypes between healthy human individuals. Only in-frame clones appear in the TCRdb table, and some are missing; sequencing was by immunoSEQ multiplex PCR. The table lists about 2 million clones, 85% to 95% of them singletons, with 0.1% to 0.15% in the top ten. A note on this clone: As yet, its antigen is unknown.

Study-wide results and caveats: Depth of sequencing was expected to influence donor clonotype sharing.

Germline V gene sequence: CDR1 GTSNPN, CDR2 SVGIG (reference sequence). V was clipped by 2 bases and J by 4 bases, with 20 bases between them. The CDR3 is 16 residues long. The chain links TRBV30 to TRBJ1-1, with D perhaps matching TRBD1 (6 bases). The sequence was collected from a man younger than 35 in good health. Specimen: naive CD4+ T cells sorted from blood. The subset here: CD45RA+ positively selected. The CDR3 nucleotides read TGTGCCTGGAGTTTTCAGGGGTTAAGTCGTAGCACTGAAGCTTTCTTT. Amino acids: CAWSFQGLSRSTEAFF.